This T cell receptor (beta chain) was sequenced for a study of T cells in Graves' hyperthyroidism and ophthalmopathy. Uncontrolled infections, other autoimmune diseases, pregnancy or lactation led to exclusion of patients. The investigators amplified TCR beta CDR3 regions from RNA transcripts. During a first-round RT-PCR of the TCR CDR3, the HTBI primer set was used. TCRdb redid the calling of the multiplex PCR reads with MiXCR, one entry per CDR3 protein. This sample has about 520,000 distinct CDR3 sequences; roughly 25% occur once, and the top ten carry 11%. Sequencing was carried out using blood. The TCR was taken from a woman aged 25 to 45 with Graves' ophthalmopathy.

The CDR3 region is CASSLGGSREPEAFF. The CDR3 coding sequence is TGTGCCAGCAGCTTAGGTGGCAGCCGGGAGCCTGAAGCTTTCTTT. The V and J genes are TRBV13 and TRBJ1-1; D ambiguous. The germline V and J ends were trimmed by 0 bases and 6 bases, with 14 bases remaining between them. Germline lookup yields CDR1 PRHDT and CDR2 FYEKMQ (reference sequence). The CDR3 has 15 amino acids.